Shown below are 2 T cell receptor beta chains from a single sample sequenced in a study of blood T cell repertoires in COVID-19. Method: immunoSEQ multiplex PCR; TCRdb's copy keeps in-frame clones and lacks some. The sample has about 150,000 clones, roughly 80% seen once. The sample comprised peripheral blood. These receptors all come from a man aged 55 to 70 with acute or convalescent COVID-19.

The CDR3 loop reads CSVDLTRYNEQFF. CDR3 bases: TGCAGCGTGGATCTGACTAGGTACAATGAGCAGTTCTTC. J is TRBJ2-1 and V is TRBV29-1, with a tentative D call TRBD2 (6 bases). CDR3 length equals 13 residues. Germline lookup yields CDR1 SQVTM and CDR2 ANQGSEA. V shed 6 bases and J shed 4 bases, with 13 bases lying between them.

This sequence joins TRBV18 and TRBJ2-4; D unclear. Trimming took 0 bases from V and 7 from J, leaving 7 bases between them. The CDR3 runs 13 residues. The germline V gene encodes CDR1 KGHSH and CDR2 LQKENI. DNA for the CDR3: TGTGCCAGCTCACCACCCAGTTTGAACATTCAGTACTTC. It encodes CASSPPSLNIQYF.